A single sample gave rise to the 23 T cell receptor beta chains below, sequenced in a study of T cells in Graves' hyperthyroidism and ophthalmopathy. Amplification of TCR beta CDR3 regions used RNA as the template. First-round RT-PCR of the TCR CDR3 relied on the HTBI primer set. TCRdb passed the multiplex PCR reads through MiXCR, listing each CDR3 protein once. The table shows approximately 300,000 distinct CDR3 sequences, with 15% to 20% occurring only once. Sequences were obtained from blood. The source is a woman aged 60-75 years with Graves' ophthalmopathy.

This sequence joins TRBV5-8 and TRBJ1-1; the D gene is possibly TRBD1 (6 bases). Germline V gives CDR1 SGHTS, CDR2 YDEGEE. Trimming cost V 0 bases and J 3 bases, with 21 bases left between them. The length of the CDR3 is 18 residues. CDR3 in amino acids: CASSLGHMGQISYTEAFF. The CDR3 nucleotides read TGTGCCAGCAGCTTGGGGCATATGGGACAAATATCATACACTGAAGCTTTCTTT.

Many counts were recorded for this clonotype. The J gene is TRBJ1-6, the V gene TRBV2, with D possibly being TRBD1 (6 bases). The CDR3 extends over 14 amino acids. Deletions cut 6 bases from V and 10 bases from J, with 16 bases between. CDR1 is SNHLY and CDR2 is FYNNEI in the germline V gene. The CDR3 here is CASRSQTGQSPLHF. CDR3 sequence (DNA): TGTGCCAGCAGGTCGCAGACAGGTCAATCACCCCTCCACTTT.

The chain joins TRBV4-3 to TRBJ2-2; the D gene is possibly TRBD2 (5 bases). Trimming took 1 base from V and 2 from J, leaving 23 bases between them. Looked up from germline, CDR1 is LGHNA and CDR2 is YSLEER. This CDR3 contains 20 residues. The DNA of the CDR3 is TGCGCCAGCAGCCAAGTAGCCTCATGGAGGAGGACCCTTAACACCGGGGAGCTGTTTTTT. Its protein product is CASSQVASWRRTLNTGELFF.

This clonotype was counted at least ten times. This chain links TRBV6-2 or TRBV6-3 with TRBJ2-7, with TRBD1 identical over 7 bases. The CDR3 contains 16 residues. Germline CDR1 MNHEY, CDR2 SVGEGT. With 4 bases clipped from V and 2 bases from J, the junction kept 11 bases outside the gene matches. CDR3 sequence (DNA): TGTGCCAGCAGTTCACCCATTTCGGGACAGACCTACGAGCAGTACTTC. This sequence encodes CASSSPISGQTYEQYF.

This clonotype was found many times. The V call is TRBV15, the J call TRBJ1-1; TRBD1 agrees at 7 bases. The CDR3 has 15 residues. Germline-derived CDR1 and CDR2 are LNHNV and YYDKDF (reference sequence). Unmatched junction bases numbered 6, after V lost 1 base and J lost 4 bases. This CDR3 is CATSRVKQGSTEAFF. CDR3 DNA: TGTGCCACCAGCAGAGTAAAACAGGGGAGCACTGAAGCTTTCTTT.

The chain employs TRBV4-3 and TRBJ2-1; D tentatively fits TRBD1 or TRBD2 (7 bases each). Deletions cut 2 bases from V and 3 bases from J, with 17 bases between. This CDR3 comprises 17 residues. CDR1 and CDR2 (germline): LGHNA, YSLEER. The CDR3 coding sequence is TGCGCCAGCAGCCAATTGGGGGGAGGGGGCGGCTACAATGAGCAGTTCTTC. Its protein product is CASSQLGGGGGYNEQFF.

This clonotype was seen repeatedly, ten times or more. V and J are TRBV20-1 and TRBJ1-5, with D hard to call. CDR1 and CDR2 (germline): DFQATT, SNEGSKA (reference sequence). Deletions cut 4 bases from V and 6 bases from J, with 10 bases between. The CDR3 length is 12 residues. DNA for the CDR3: TGCAGTGCTAAAGTTGCAGGTCAGCCCCAGCATTTT. Its protein product is CSAKVAGQPQHF.

Many counts were recorded for this clonotype. The rearrangement joins TRBV7-2 to TRBJ2-3; 8 nucleotides line up with TRBD1. J gave up 5 bases and V 5 bases, and 12 bases lay outside the gene matches. The CDR3 totals 16 residues. From germline, CDR1 is SGHTA and CDR2 FQGNSA. The CDR3 region is CASSQGAGYAEDTQYF. The CDR3 DNA follows: TGTGCCAGCAGCCAGGGGGCAGGGTATGCGGAAGATACGCAGTATTTT.

This clonotype was found many times. The V call is TRBV20-1, the J call TRBJ2-7; D remains unclear. CDR1 DFQATT and CDR2 SNEGSKA come from the germline V gene (reference sequence). The V end lost 3 bases, the J end lost 0 bases, and 6 bases lay between the germline ends. There are 12 residues in the CDR3. As DNA, the CDR3 is TGCAGTGCTAGGGACCCCTCCTACGAGCAGTACTTC. Its translation is CSARDPSYEQYF.

V usage is TRBV4-3 and J usage is TRBJ2-1; D might be TRBD1 or TRBD2, each matching 7 bases. Looked up from germline, CDR1 is LGHNA and CDR2 is YSLEER. The CDR3 runs to 17 residues. V was cut by 1 base and J by 1 base, with 14 bases left in between. The CDR3 nucleotides are TGCGCCAGCAGCCAAGGGTCAGGGGGAGGGTCCTACAATGAGCAGTTCTTC. It yields the protein CASSQGSGGGSYNEQFF.

This clonotype was observed a few times. Here the CDR3 reads CSVVGSGPNGYEQYF. The CDR3 nucleotides are TGCAGCGTTGTAGGGTCCGGACCTAATGGCTACGAGCAGTACTTC. The chain joins TRBV29-1 to TRBJ2-7; D uncertain. Germline assignment: CDR1 SQVTM and CDR2 ANQGSEA. The CDR3 is 15 amino acids. V lost 4 bases and J lost 3, with 19 bases in between.

The sample holds many counts of this clonotype. The chain employs TRBV7-2 and TRBJ2-2; 8 nucleotides align to TRBD2. This CDR3 comprises 16 residues. The ends lost 1 base at V and 1 base at J; junction bases unmatched: 2. CDR1 is SGHTA, CDR2 FQGNSA, per germline. The CDR3 here is CASSLERGRNTGELFF. Here the CDR3 DNA reads TGTGCCAGCAGCTTAGAGCGGGGGCGGAACACCGGGGAGCTGTTTTTT.

This clonotype has a count of ten or more. The chain links TRBV5-1 to TRBJ2-1; 9 positions agree with TRBD1. Germline loops: CDR1 SGHRS, CDR2 YFSETQ. V lost 3 bases to trimming and J lost 6 bases; unmatched junction nucleotides: 10. CDR3 length: 16 amino acids. CDR3 nucleotide sequence: TGCGCCAGCAGCTCGACGGACAGGGGTCAATCCAATGAGCAGTTCTTC. This codes for CASSSTDRGQSNEQFF. Together with reference TRBV5-1 and TRBJ2-1, the CDR3 gives the full variable domain: KAGVTQTPRYLIKTRGQQVTLSCSPISGHRSVSWYQQTPGQGLQFLFEYFSETQRNKGNFPGRFSGRQFSNSRSEMNVSTLELGDSALYLCASSSTDRGQSNEQFFGPGTRLTVL.

The chain joins TRBV6-2 or TRBV6-3 to TRBJ2-4; either TRBD1 or TRBD2 may supply D (5 bases each). The V gene lost 2 bases and the J gene lost 8 bases, with 7 bases spanning the gap. Germline V gene sequence: CDR1 MNHEY, CDR2 SVGEGT. This CDR3 has 12 amino acids. The CDR3 sequence: CASSYRGDIQYF. The CDR3 DNA follows: TGTGCCAGCAGTTACCGAGGGGACATTCAGTACTTC.

V usage is TRBV20-1 and J usage is TRBJ2-7, with TRBD2 identical over 13 bases. Looked up from germline, CDR1 is DFQATT and CDR2 is SNEGSKA (reference sequence). The CDR3 totals 16 residues. V lost 4 bases to trimming and J lost 0 bases; unmatched junction nucleotides: 6. The CDR3 reads CSAKFGLAGDSYEQYF. CDR3 nucleotide sequence: TGCAGTGCTAAGTTCGGACTAGCGGGAGACTCCTACGAGCAGTACTTC.

This clonotype was counted only a few times. This sequence joins TRBV3-1 and TRBJ2-1; possible D gene TRBD2, 6 bases. The germline CDR1 and CDR2 sequences are LGHDT and YNNKEL (reference sequence). V was pared by 3 bases and J by 9 bases, with 21 bases between. The CDR3 length is 16 residues. Here the CDR3 DNA reads TGTGCCAGCAGCCACGCCCCAGGGACTTCCAGCGGTGAGCAGTTCTTC. This codes for CASSHAPGTSSGEQFF.

This clonotype appeared many times. The CDR3 here is CASSALPLAISPNTGELFF. In nucleotides, the CDR3 is TGCGCCAGCAGTGCCCTTCCGCTAGCGATATCCCCGAACACCGGGGAGCTGTTTTTT. This rearrangement joins TRBV10-2 to TRBJ2-2; tentatively, D is TRBD2 (6 bases). The CDR3 extends over 19 amino acids. CDR1 and CDR2 (germline): WSHSY, SAAADI. V shed 4 bases and J shed 0 bases, with 21 bases lying between them.

CDR3 sequence: CASKLAAEQFF. The DNA for the CDR3 is TGTGCCAGCAAGTTAGCGGCAGAGCAGTTCTTC. The genes are TRBV28 and TRBJ2-1; D may be TRBD2 (6 bases). Germline CDR1 and CDR2: MDHEN and SYDVKM. Trimming removed 7 bases from V and 10 bases from J, with 11 bases in between. The CDR3 consists of 11 residues.

This clonotype has just a few counts. The genes are TRBV9 and TRBJ2-5; 9 bases map to TRBD1. The CDR3 covers 15 residues. Germline lookup yields CDR1 SGDLS and CDR2 YYNGEE. V gave up 3 bases and J gave up 6 bases; unmatched junction bases: 9. Here the CDR3 DNA reads TGTGCCAGCAGCGGGGGGGGGACAGGGCAGAAGACCCAGTACTTC. As protein: CASSGGGTGQKTQYF.

This clonotype was counted only a few times. The chain combines TRBV10-3 with TRBJ1-1; D call uncertain. Germline-derived CDR1 and CDR2 are ENHRY and SYGVKD. There are 14 residues in the CDR3. With 8 bases removed from V and 0 bases from J, the gap between germline ends came to 13 bases. The CDR3 region has the DNA TGTGCCATCCGGGCAGAATTCATGAACACTGAAGCTTTCTTT. The encoded protein is CAIRAEFMNTEAFF.

This clonotype occurred a few times. The rearrangement joins TRBV9 to TRBJ2-1; TRBD1 might be the D (6 bases). The germline V gene has CDR1 SGDLS and CDR2 YYNGEE. Trimming removed 0 bases from V and 0 bases from J, with 7 bases in between. The CDR3 loop spans 15 amino acids. The CDR3 sequence is CASSVAGVSYNEQFF. In DNA form, the CDR3 reads TGTGCCAGCAGCGTAGCAGGGGTCTCCTACAATGAGCAGTTCTTC.

This clonotype occurred a few times. The chain carries TRBV5-1 and TRBJ1-2; possibly TRBD1 for D (5 bases). The germline gives CDR1 SGHRS, CDR2 YFSETQ. This CDR3 region has 14 residues. The V end was cut by 0 bases, the J end by 8 bases, with 14 bases between. The CDR3 coding sequence is TGCGCCAGCAGCTTGGTTACAGGAGGTGGAGGCTACACCTTC. Residues: CASSLVTGGGGYTF.

At least ten counts were recorded for this clonotype. The chain uses TRBV20-1 and TRBJ1-3, with D tentatively TRBD1 (5 bases). In germline, CDR1 is DFQATT, CDR2 SNEGSKA (reference sequence). This CDR3 region has 17 residues. V was clipped by 5 bases and J by 0 bases, with 20 bases between them. The CDR3 DNA reads as TGCAGTGCTCCCGGGACCTCGTATGCTTACTCTGGAAACACCATATATTTT. As protein: CSAPGTSYAYSGNTIYF.